Given below is one T cell receptor beta chain in context. There are a few counts of this clonotype. The clone's antigen remains unknown. Base qualities are missing; no much larger clone stands one base away. This specimen belongs to a study of Graves' ophthalmopathy and Graves' hyperthyroidism (dated by TCRdb to 2017 to 2018). About the full investigation: Stable hyperthyroidism was defined as no progression to ophthalmopathy within 18 months of follow-up. Following sampling, methimazole starting at 30 mg daily was administered to hyperthyroidism patients, and high-dose intravenous methylprednisolone was administered to ophthalmopathy patients. T-cell repertoires of thyroid tissue and blood were compared in six hyperthyroidism patients. The study used signatures of the TCR beta repertoire to tell Graves' ophthalmopathy apart from Graves' hyperthyroidism and to predict which patients would progress to ophthalmopathy. To explore V-J signatures distinguishing ophthalmopathy from hyperthyroidism, a discovery set of under 110 patients (43 ophthalmopathy, some 55 stable hyperthyroidism) was enrolled. For independent validation, a separate cohort was made up of around 18 hyperthyroidism patients plus 17 patients who later progressed from hyperthyroidism to ophthalmopathy. In total, 135 blood samples were TCR-sequenced: around 42 ophthalmopathy, some 75 hyperthyroidism and some 17 hyperthyroidism-to-ophthalmopathy patients. The paper as a whole reports these results and caveats: No statistical method was used to set the sample size in advance, and the investigators knew which group each participant was assigned to. The 13-signature model separated ophthalmopathy from stable hyperthyroidism with roughly 89% sensitivity and 81% to 82% specificity in cross-validation, and 80%/75% in the test set. Among expanded thyroid clonotypes with frequency above 0.001, most also showed up in blood, which suggests that blood repertoires may reflect the thyroid immune response. In validation, the model predicted ophthalmopathy progression with more than 70% sensitivity and approximately 75% specificity; some 13 predicted patients were CT-confirmed with GO in a median of about 6.2 months.

For repertoire sequencing, TCR beta CDR3 regions were amplified from RNA transcripts. The first round was an RT-PCR using HTBI primers with the Qiagen OneStep RT-PCR kit, and this first round was followed by a second-round multiplex PCR, then size selection and purification. Libraries were sequenced paired-end with 100 bp reads on an Illumina HiSeq2000. The original methods were these. SOAPnuke was used to process the reads, removing any read that contained adapters or uncalled bases, had a mean Phred below 15, or lacked an exact match to the constant primer or identifier. COPE v1.2.5 was used to merge the high-quality paired reads. Each unique nucleotide sequence was defined as a clonotype, and clonotypes were aligned to IMGT TRB V, D and J references with MiTCR v1.1. Only V-J combinations with frequency above 0.0001 were analysed, covering around 99% of repertoires. For each V-J combination, a TCR clonal expansion and chaos score was defined as F50 clonal expansion divided by the chaos observed in the TCRdist matrix. Welch's t-statistics and random forest were used to reduce features to about 14 V-J combinations, which were fed into a naive Bayes classifier. The similarity between thyroid and blood repertoires was quantified using the Morisita-Horn index. The raw public data were reprocessed by TCRdb itself: fastp quality trimming at Q25, MiXCR clonotype calling, in-frame beta chains only. A single entry per CDR3 protein holds the most common genes and DNA from its merged rows. TCRdb's processing, not the study's, gives the V and J calls here. In all, the sample holds over a million distinct CDR3 sequences, and less than 45% of those were seen once. Around 10% of the sample is in the top ten clones.

Hyperthyroidism patients were newly diagnosed, were aged 18 to 65 years, and had a disease duration under 2 months. Patients were excluded if they had other autoimmune diseases, uncontrolled infections, pregnancy or lactation. Diagnosis was based on clinical symptoms, serum thyroxine, TRAb, thyroid ultrasound and orbital computed tomography. Total RNA was extracted using Trizol reagent, and RNA quality was checked on an Agilent 2100 Bioanalyzer. The TCR comes from an adult man with Graves' hyperthyroidism. Sequencing was carried out using peripheral blood or thyroid tissue (not recorded which).

The CDR3 region has the sequence CASSAQGGGRYEQYF. The DNA sequence is as follows: TGTGCCAGCAGCGCCCAGGGGGGGGGACGGTACGAGCAGTACTTC. This chain joins TRBV9 to TRBJ2-7, with the D call perhaps TRBD1 or TRBD2, as 7 bases match in each case. Between the V and J ends, shortened by 3 bases and 4 bases respectively, the junction contains 17 bases. The CDR3 has 15 amino acids, counting the end cysteine and phenylalanine. Only the CDR3 DNA is retained, 45 bases long and in frame from the first base. The germline V gene specifies SGDLS as CDR1 and YYNGEE as CDR2.